Detailed here is one T cell receptor (beta chain). The sample comes from a study of blood T cell repertoires in COVID-19. Data came from immunoSEQ multiplex PCR; TCRdb stores just in-frame clones and leaves some out. The sample shows about 200,000 clones, around three quarters of them seen only once. V lost 6 bases, J lost 4 bases, and 4 bases stayed unmatched. The length of the CDR3 is 14 residues. Germline-derived CDR1 and CDR2 are KGHSH and LQKENI. What was sequenced was peripheral blood. V is TRBV18 and J is TRBJ2-2; 8 bases align to TRBD1. The receptor's source is a woman aged 70-85 years with acute or convalescent COVID-19. DNA for the CDR3: TGTGCCAGCTCGGCGGACAGGGCCACCGGGGAGCTGTTTTTT. Amino acids: CASSADRATGELFF.